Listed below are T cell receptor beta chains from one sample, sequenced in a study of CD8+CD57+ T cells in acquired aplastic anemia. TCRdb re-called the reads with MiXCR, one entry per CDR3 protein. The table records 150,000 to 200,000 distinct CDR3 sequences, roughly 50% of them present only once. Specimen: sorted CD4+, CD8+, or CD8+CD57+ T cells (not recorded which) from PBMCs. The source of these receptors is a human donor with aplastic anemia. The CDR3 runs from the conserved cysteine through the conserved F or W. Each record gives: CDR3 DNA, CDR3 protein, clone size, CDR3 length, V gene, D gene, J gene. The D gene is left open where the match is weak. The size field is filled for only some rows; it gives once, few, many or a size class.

TGTGCCAGCAGCTCCTCCTTGGGGGGCGGGGGGGCCCATGAGCAGTTCTTC | CASSSSLGGGGAHEQFF | many | 17 | TRBV11-2 | TRBD2 | TRBJ2-1
TGTGCCAGCAGCCCCAGCACGGGAAGGTATGGCTACACCTTC | CASSPSTGRYGYTF | few | 14 | TRBV7-8 | . | TRBJ1-2
TGTGCCGGATTGGGTGGGAACTATGGCTACACCTTC | CAGLGGNYGYTF | . | 12 | TRBV7-9 | . | TRBJ1-2
TGTGCCAGCAGCCCGGACGGACCTTCCTACGAGCAGTACTTC | CASSPDGPSYEQYF | . | 14 | TRBV5-5 | . | TRBJ2-7
TGTGCCAGCAGCTACGCTAGCGGGAGGGCCGCAGATACGCAGTATTTT | CASSYASGRAADTQYF | . | 16 | TRBV7-8 | TRBD2 | TRBJ2-3
TGTGCCAGTAGTATATCCCGGATCTCCTACGAGCAGTACTTC | CASSISRISYEQYF | . | 14 | TRBV19 | . | TRBJ2-7
TGTGCCAGCAGCTCGACAGGAGAGAACACTGAAGCTTTCTTT | CASSSTGENTEAFF | . | 14 | TRBV7-9 | . | TRBJ1-1
TGCAGCGTTTCGAGTGTCACTGAAGCTTTCTTT | CSVSSVTEAFF | . | 11 | TRBV29-1 | . | TRBJ1-1
TGTGCCAGCAGCCATGCAAGAGGAGGGTGGCATCGCTCTGGAAACACCATATATTTT | CASSHARGGWHRSGNTIYF | few | 19 | TRBV3-1 | . | TRBJ1-3
TGCGCCAGCAGCCAAGATATTACAGGCGTCTCCTACGAGCAGTACTTC | CASSQDITGVSYEQYF | . | 16 | TRBV4-1 | . | TRBJ2-7
TGTGCCAGCATTTTTGCAGATACGCAGTATTTT | CASIFADTQYF | . | 11 | TRBV2 | . | TRBJ2-3
TGCGCCAGCAGTGCGCAGGGAAACAATCAGCCCCAGCATTTT | CASSAQGNNQPQHF | many | 14 | TRBV10-2 | . | TRBJ1-5
TGTGCCAGCAGTGAACTGGGAACAGAGACCCAGTACTTC | CASSELGTETQYF | . | 13 | TRBV25-1 | . | TRBJ2-5
TGTGCCATCAGTGAAGGGCAGATATATGGCTACACCTTC | CAISEGQIYGYTF | . | 13 | TRBV10-3 | . | TRBJ1-2
TGTGCCAGCAGTTTTGCGAGAACAACTAATGAAAAACTGTTTTTT | CASSFARTTNEKLFF | many | 15 | TRBV12-3/TRBV12-4 | . | TRBJ1-4
TGTGCCAGCAGCAGCAGGGTGGGGGTTTTGAACAATCAGCCCCAGCATTTT | CASSSRVGVLNNQPQHF | many | 17 | TRBV5-6 | . | TRBJ1-5
TGTGCCAGCAGGTACAGGGGGGGCTATGGCTACACCTTC | CASRYRGGYGYTF | . | 13 | TRBV6-5 | TRBD1 | TRBJ1-2
TGTGCCAGCAGTTTGTGGGAGTTTGATGAGCAGTTCTTC | CASSLWEFDEQFF | . | 13 | TRBV12-3/TRBV12-4 | . | TRBJ2-1
TGTGCCAGCAGTGTTATGCGGGGGGGCCGTGGGGTCCAGTACTTC | CASSVMRGGRGVQYF | many | 15 | TRBV7-2 | TRBD2 | TRBJ2-5
TGTGCCAGCAGCTTGAAGGGTGATTCACCCCTCCACTTT | CASSLKGDSPLHF | . | 13 | TRBV7-6 | . | TRBJ1-6
TGTGCCAGTAGTATGGTCCTGTCCAATGAGCAGTTCTTC | CASSMVLSNEQFF | once | 13 | TRBV19 | . | TRBJ2-1
TGTGCCAGCAGCACAAGACTAGCGGGGGAATCCGGGGAGCTGTTTTTT | CASSTRLAGESGELFF | many | 16 | TRBV7-2 | TRBD2 | TRBJ2-2
TGTGCCAGCAGCGGACAGGCGAACACTGAAGCTTTCTTT | CASSGQANTEAFF | many | 13 | TRBV6-1 | TRBD1 | TRBJ1-1
TGCAGTGCTAGAGATTCGAGACTAGCGCTCAATGAGCAGTTCTTC | CSARDSRLALNEQFF | . | 15 | TRBV20-1 | TRBD2 | TRBJ2-1
TGTGCCACCCAAACCCAGGGGAGATACGAGCAGTACTTC | CATQTQGRYEQYF | . | 13 | TRBV10-3 | . | TRBJ2-7
TGCAGCGTTGATCGCCTAGCGGGGACCTACGAGCAGTACTTC | CSVDRLAGTYEQYF | . | 14 | TRBV29-1 | TRBD2 | TRBJ2-7
TGTGCCAGTAGTTCTGGACTAGCTCGGCCAGATACGCAGTATTTT | CASSSGLARPDTQYF | many | 15 | TRBV19 | TRBD2 | TRBJ2-3
TGTGCCAGCAGCACACCCTCGGGCACGAACACCGGGGAGCTGTTTTTT | CASSTPSGTNTGELFF | many | 16 | TRBV9 | . | TRBJ2-2
TGTGCCAGCAGCGCAAGCGTAAGTGGAGCCGAGCAGTACTTC | CASSASVSGAEQYF | . | 14 | TRBV9 | . | TRBJ2-7
TGCAGCGTTGTGGCGGAAGGGTATGAGCAGTTCTTC | CSVVAEGYEQFF | . | 12 | TRBV29-1 | . | TRBJ2-1
TGCAGTGCTAGAGCATTGCTAGGCCGGGACAGGGTCGTCTATGGCTACACCTTC | CSARALLGRDRVVYGYTF | . | 18 | TRBV20-1 | TRBD1 | TRBJ1-2
TGCGCCAGCAGCTCCAGGGGGCGCGGGGATACGCAGTATTTT | CASSSRGRGDTQYF | . | 14 | TRBV5-1 | TRBD1 | TRBJ2-3
TGTGCCAGCAGATACACCCAAATCACCGGTGAGCTGTTTTTT | CASRYTQITGELFF | . | 14 | TRBV6-5 | . | TRBJ2-2
TGTGCCAGCAGCTTAGCCCGGGCTCAAGAGACCCAGTACTTC | CASSLARAQETQYF | few | 14 | TRBV7-2 | . | TRBJ2-5
TGTGCCACCAGTGGCCTAGCGGGAGGGGGGGATGAGCAGTTCTTC | CATSGLAGGGDEQFF | . | 15 | TRBV24-1 | TRBD2 | TRBJ2-1
TGTGCCACCAGCAGTGTATTCCTCGGTGAGCAGTTCTTC | CATSSVFLGEQFF | . | 13 | TRBV15 | . | TRBJ2-1
TGTGCCAGCAGTTACGTGGGCGGCAATCAGCCCCAGCATTTT | CASSYVGGNQPQHF | . | 14 | TRBV6-5 | . | TRBJ1-5
TGTGCCAGCAGTCTCGGAGGCGGGGTTGGCTACACCTTC | CASSLGGGVGYTF | . | 13 | TRBV28 | . | TRBJ1-2
TGTGCCAGCAGCTTAGAGCCCAGTAACTATGGCTACACCTTC | CASSLEPSNYGYTF | many | 14 | TRBV11-2 | . | TRBJ1-2
TGTGCCAGCAGCTTCGACAGACCGACCGGGGAGCTGTTTTTT | CASSFDRPTGELFF | many | 14 | TRBV5-5 | . | TRBJ2-2
TGTGCCAGCAGTCCCCGACAGAGACTCAATGAAAAACTGTTTTTT | CASSPRQRLNEKLFF | . | 15 | TRBV27 | . | TRBJ1-4
TGTGCCAGCAGTAAACCGGACAAAGCACCCGACACCGGGGAGCTGTTTTTT | CASSKPDKAPDTGELFF | . | 17 | TRBV2 | . | TRBJ2-2
TGTGCCAGTAGTGGGGGGACAGCGGGGAACACTGAAGCTTTCTTT | CASSGGTAGNTEAFF | . | 15 | TRBV19 | TRBD1 | TRBJ1-1
TGTGCCAGCAGTGTGTGGGGCCCTGAAGCTTTCTTT | CASSVWGPEAFF | . | 12 | TRBV2 | . | TRBJ1-1
TGTGCCAGCAGCTTGCGGGTTGATCAGCCCCAGCATTTT | CASSLRVDQPQHF | . | 13 | TRBV7-3 | . | TRBJ1-5
TGTGCCAGCAGCTTAAGCGGGGGTACCTACAATGAGCAGTTCTTC | CASSLSGGTYNEQFF | . | 15 | TRBV7-8 | TRBD2 | TRBJ2-1
TGCAGTGCTAGCACAAACGGAGGGGTTAGCTACACCTTC | CSASTNGGVSYTF | many | 13 | TRBV20-1 | . | TRBJ1-2
TGTGCCAGCAGAGATACAGGGTTTCAGTCTGAAGCTTTCTTT | CASRDTGFQSEAFF | . | 14 | TRBV6-2/TRBV6-3 | . | TRBJ1-1
TGTGCCAGCAGCGCCGGGCTAATATCTACCGGGGAGCTGTTTTTT | CASSAGLISTGELFF | . | 15 | TRBV11-2 | . | TRBJ2-2
TGTGCCAGCAGCTTAGTTAGCGGGAGGACAGATACGCAGTATTTT | CASSLVSGRTDTQYF | . | 15 | TRBV11-1 | TRBD2 | TRBJ2-3
TGTGCCAGCGGAGTAGGGACACTCCCTTACGAGCAGTACTTC | CASGVGTLPYEQYF | . | 14 | TRBV27 | . | TRBJ2-7
TGTGCCAGCAGCGACAAGTATGGCTACACCTTC | CASSDKYGYTF | many | 11 | TRBV6-1 | . | TRBJ1-2
TGCAGCGGTCTTTTCCCCTATGGCTACACCTTC | CSGLFPYGYTF | . | 11 | TRBV29-1 | . | TRBJ1-2